What follows describes a single T cell receptor (beta chain). Its antigen is not known. The sample belongs to a study of CD4 T cells in relation to SARS-CoV-2 and coronaviruses. Study at large: Negative control cultures got HIV-1 Nef peptides or no peptide. Overall study results and limits: No donor gave both pre-pandemic and post-infection samples.

Generated by immunoSEQ multiplex PCR, the TCRdb table keeps only in-frame clones and is missing some. Seen here are about 15,000 clones, 75% to 85% observed once, and the top ten hold around 18%. This CDR3 has 15 residues. Looked up from germline, CDR1 is SGHNT and CDR2 is YYREEE (reference sequence). V was clipped by 2 bases and J by 8 bases, with 16 bases between them. Before the COVID-19 pandemic, during about 2011-2019, CD4+ T cells were taken from unexposed donors. The cells were cultured for 9 to 11 days before CD4+ T cells were isolated. The V gene is TRBV5-4, the J gene TRBJ2-2; weak D call: TRBD2 (5 bases). Sequenced input: CD4+ T cells from PBMCs, cultured in vitro. This TCR was recovered from a human donor in good health. In DNA, the CDR3 is TGTGCCAGCAGCTTACCGGGAAGAAGGGCGGGGGAGCTGTTTTTT. It specifies CASSLPGRRAGELFF.